These 22 T cell receptor beta chains were sequenced from one sample in a study of shared clonotypes between healthy human individuals. TCRdb's table, derived via immunoSEQ multiplex PCR, lists solely in-frame clones and lacks some. The data show some 2,500,000 clones, with 93% seen just once and approximately 0.36% held by the top ten. Sequenced sample: naive CD4+ T cells from PBMCs. Subset given: CD45RA+ positively selected. The receptors were gathered from a man in his late teens or twenties in good health. Some clones in this sample may be carry-over from other donors' samples.

The V call is TRBV6-1, the J call TRBJ2-7, with unresolved D. Looked up from germline, CDR1 is MNHNS and CDR2 is SASEGT. V was shortened by 3 bases and J by 4 bases, with 10 bases between the two germline ends. The CDR3 has 13 residues. The CDR3 reads CASSEGKGYEQYF. Here the CDR3 DNA reads TGTGCCAGCAGTGAGGGGAAAGGTTACGAGCAGTACTTC.

The chain carries TRBV9 and TRBJ2-1; D remains unclear. There are 14 residues in the CDR3. The germline V and J ends were trimmed by 1 base and 4 bases, with 9 bases remaining between them. CDR1 is SGDLS, CDR2 YYNGEE, per germline. The CDR3, as DNA: TGTGCCAGCAGCGTATCCGGCCATTACAATGAGCAGTTCTTC. This encodes CASSVSGHYNEQFF.

The chain recombines TRBV18 with TRBJ1-6; tentative D call: TRBD1 (5 bases). The CDR3 extends over 14 amino acids. Germline CDR1 and CDR2: KGHSH and LQKENI. Trimming removed 3 bases at V and 5 bases at J, with 8 bases between. CDR3 in DNA: TGTGCCAGCTCACCCCGGGGGAATAATTCACCCCTCCACTTT. It translates to CASSPRGNNSPLHF. Together with reference TRBV18 and TRBJ1-6, the CDR3 gives the full variable domain: NAGVMQNPRHLVRRRGQEARLRCSPMKGHSHVYWYRQLPEEGLKFMVYLQKENIIDESGMPKERFSAEFPKEGPSILRIQQVVRGDSAAYFCASSPRGNNSPLHFGNGTRLTVT.

This clone appeared once. The rearrangement joins TRBV19 to TRBJ1-1; 8 nucleotides line up with TRBD1. The CDR3 consists of 15 residues. J was trimmed by 1 base and V by 5 bases; bases with no gene match: 6. Germline V gene sequence: CDR1 LNHDA, CDR2 SQIVND (reference sequence). This CDR3 is CASSLKDRANTEAFF. CDR3 DNA: TGTGCCAGTAGTCTGAAGGACAGGGCGAACACTGAAGCTTTCTTT.

The CDR3 DNA sequence: TGTGCCAGCGTCGTCGACAGGGCACAAGGGACTGAAGCTTTCTTT. It is translated as CASVVDRAQGTEAFF. The chain joins TRBV2 to TRBJ1-1, with TRBD1 matching over 7 bases. The germline gives CDR1 SNHLY, CDR2 FYNNEI. The CDR3 loop spans 15 amino acids. V gave up 8 bases and J gave up 5 bases; unmatched junction bases: 14.

The rearrangement uses TRBV4-1 and TRBJ1-2, with 9 bases identical to TRBD1. The CDR3 has 14 amino acids. Germline lookup yields CDR1 MGHRA and CDR2 YSYEKL. V lost 3 bases, J lost 4 bases, and 3 bases stayed unmatched. The CDR3 spells CASSQLGQGYGYTF. CDR3 in DNA: TGCGCCAGCAGCCAGTTGGGACAGGGCTATGGCTACACCTTC.

This CDR3 reads CASTQTTGQETQYF. The CDR3 nucleotides are TGCGCCAGCACCCAAACGACAGGACAAGAGACCCAGTACTTC. The chain employs TRBV5-1 and TRBJ2-5; TRBD1 might be the D (6 bases). Per germline, CDR1 SGHRS and CDR2 YFSETQ. Trimming took 6 bases from V and 2 from J, leaving 14 bases between them. The CDR3 has 14 amino acids. Together with reference TRBV5-1 and TRBJ2-5, the CDR3 gives the full variable domain: KAGVTQTPRYLIKTRGQQVTLSCSPISGHRSVSWYQQTPGQGLQFLFEYFSETQRNKGNFPGRFSGRQFSNSRSEMNVSTLELGDSALYLCASTQTTGQETQYFGPGTRLLVL.

This chain connects TRBV27 to TRBJ1-1, with 7 positions matching TRBD1. The CDR3 spans 15 residues. Germline V gene data show CDR1 as MNHEY and CDR2 as SMNVEV (reference sequence). V was pared by 2 bases and J by 1 base, with 4 bases of the junction left unmatched. The CDR3 spells CASSLRGRGNTEAFF. The CDR3 bases are TGTGCCAGCAGTTTAAGGGGGCGCGGGAACACTGAAGCTTTCTTT.

This clone was seen a single time. The chain is built from TRBV6-6 and TRBJ1-1; D may be TRBD1 (5 bases). The CDR3 consists of 14 residues. Trimming cost V 6 bases and J 5 bases, with 16 bases left between them. Germline CDR1 is MNHNY and CDR2 is SVGAGI (reference sequence). The CDR3 sequence: CASRRGGEGTEAFF. The CDR3 DNA follows: TGTGCCAGCAGACGAGGAGGGGAAGGGACTGAAGCTTTCTTT.

The rearrangement uses TRBV5-5 and TRBJ2-7; 7 bases map to TRBD2. The junction had 9 bases not matched to a gene; V was cut back by 4 bases and J by 2 bases. Looked up from germline, CDR1 is SGHKS and CDR2 is YYEKEE (reference sequence). The CDR3 extends over 15 amino acids. The CDR3 DNA sequence: TGTGCCAGCAGCATAGGCGGGGGTATAACCTACGAGCAGTACTTC. Residues: CASSIGGGITYEQYF.

This clone was observed once. This chain connects TRBV7-9 to TRBJ2-6; TRBD2 is a possible D gene (7 bases). Trimming removed 8 bases from V and 0 bases from J, with 11 bases in between. Germline V gene lookup returns CDR1 SEHNR and CDR2 FQNEAQ (reference sequence). The CDR3 is 15 amino acids. In nucleotides, the CDR3 is TGTGCCAGCGGGGGGGGCCCCTCTGGGGCCAACGTCCTGACTTTC. Its translation is CASGGGPSGANVLTF.

The chain has TRBV12-5 and TRBJ1-2, with 7 positions matching TRBD1. This CDR3 region has 17 residues. The ends lost 3 bases at V and 6 bases at J; junction bases unmatched: 16. Germline V gives CDR1 LGHNT, CDR2 FRNRAP. The CDR3 DNA is TGTGCTAGTGGTTTATCCCCCTCCAAGACAGGGACTCATGGCTACACCTTC. This gives the protein CASGLSPSKTGTHGYTF.

This chain links TRBV9 with TRBJ2-1; perhaps TRBD1 as D (8 bases). Germline-derived CDR1 and CDR2 are SGDLS and YYNGEE. The CDR3 has 17 amino acids. With 4 bases removed from V and 3 bases from J, the gap between germline ends came to 20 bases. The DNA of the CDR3 is TGTGCCAGCAGCCCAACAGGGGGAAGGGACTACTACAATGAGCAGTTCTTC. Protein product: CASSPTGGRDYYNEQFF.

The chain carries TRBV2 and TRBJ1-5, with D perhaps matching TRBD1 (6 bases). Germline CDR1 is SNHLY and CDR2 is FYNNEI. The CDR3 is made up of 15 amino acids. V was shortened by 7 bases and J by 8 bases, with 21 bases between the two germline ends. CDR3 sequence (DNA): TGTGCCAGCACAAGAGACGAGGGGGGCGGGGAGCCCCAGCATTTT. It specifies CASTRDEGGGEPQHF. The full variable domain, with the rest looked up from reference TRBV2 and TRBJ1-5, is EPEVTQTPSHQVTQMGQEVILRCVPISNHLYFYWYRQILGQKVEFLVSFYNNEISEKSEIFDDQFSVERPDGSNFTLKIRSTKLEDSAMYFCASTRDEGGGEPQHFGDGTRLSIL.

J is TRBJ1-1 and V is TRBV6-5, with D possibly being TRBD1 (5 bases). This CDR3 comprises 14 residues. Germline lookup yields CDR1 MNHEY and CDR2 SVGAGI. V shed 5 bases and J shed 0 bases, with 10 bases lying between them. The CDR3 region has the DNA TGTGCCAGCAGTCGGGGACCGCTGAACACTGAAGCTTTCTTT. This sequence encodes CASSRGPLNTEAFF.

CDR3 DNA sequence: TGTGCCAGCTCTACTAGCGGGAGCGCAGTCGGCTACGAGCAGTACTTC. This translates into CASSTSGSAVGYEQYF. J is TRBJ2-7 and V is TRBV28; 11 nucleotides agree with TRBD2. The V and J ends lost 8 bases and 3 bases, in that order; junction bases with no gene match: 12. The CDR3 contains 16 residues. Per germline, CDR1 MDHEN and CDR2 SYDVKM.

V usage is TRBV7-3 and J usage is TRBJ2-7; 9 bases are shared with TRBD1. V lost 5 bases and J lost 5; bases outside the gene matches: 10. CDR3 size: 15 residues. Germline V gives CDR1 SGHTA, CDR2 FQGTGA. CDR3 in DNA: TGTGCCAGCAGCGTCGGGGACAGGGTCTATGACGAGCAGTACTTC. Translating it yields CASSVGDRVYDEQYF. The variable domain in full, completed from reference TRBV7-3 and TRBJ2-7, reads GAGVSQTPSNKVTEKGKYVELRCDPISGHTALYWYRQSLGQGPEFLIYFQGTGAADDSGLPNDRFFAVRPEGSVSTLKIQRTERGDSAVYLCASSVGDRVYDEQYFGPGTRLTVT.

The chain is built from TRBV5-4 and TRBJ2-3, with 10 bases that match TRBD2. The CDR3 runs 17 residues. Trimming took 1 base from V and 3 from J; bases not matched to a gene: 8. From germline, CDR1 is SGHNT and CDR2 YYREEE (reference sequence). CDR3 sequence reads: CASSLFQSGRATDTQYF. Written as DNA, the CDR3 is TGTGCCAGCAGCTTGTTCCAAAGCGGGAGGGCTACAGATACGCAGTATTTT.

The chain links TRBV9 to TRBJ2-3, with TRBD2 matching over 10 bases. This CDR3 has 16 residues. The ends lost 4 bases at V and 3 bases at J; junction bases unmatched: 8. The germline gives CDR1 SGDLS, CDR2 YYNGEE. The CDR3 region has the DNA TGTGCCAGCAGCCGCCTACTAGCGGGACGGACAGATACGCAGTATTTT. Translated: CASSRLLAGRTDTQYF.

V is TRBV5-1 and J is TRBJ2-1; D possibly corresponds to TRBD2 (5 bases). V lost 2 bases and J lost 9, with 18 bases in between. This CDR3 has 15 residues. Germline V gene sequence: CDR1 SGHRS, CDR2 YFSETQ. CDR3 in DNA: TGCGCCAGCAGCTTACTAGGGCCGGACGTACGTGAGCAGTTCTTC. Translating gives CASSLLGPDVREQFF.

The genes are TRBV7-9 and TRBJ2-1; D unresolved. Germline CDR1 SEHNR, CDR2 FQNEAQ (reference sequence). The length of the CDR3 is 11 residues. The V end was cut by 5 bases, the J end by 15 bases, with 14 bases between. CDR3 sequence: CASSPGLDPFF. The CDR3 nucleotides are TGTGCCAGCAGCCCTGGGTTAGACCCGTTCTTC.

About this clone itself: The sample has other DNA sequences that encode this CDR3 too. This rearrangement joins TRBV5-1 to TRBJ2-1; 9 positions agree with TRBD2. Losses at the gene ends were 0 bases for V and 3 bases for J; bases not matched to a gene: 1. CDR3 length equals 15 residues. The germline gives CDR1 SGHRS, CDR2 YFSETQ. The CDR3 region is CASSLGGRDYNEQFF. The DNA of the CDR3 is TGCGCCAGCAGCTTGGGCGGGAGGGACTACAATGAGCAGTTCTTC.